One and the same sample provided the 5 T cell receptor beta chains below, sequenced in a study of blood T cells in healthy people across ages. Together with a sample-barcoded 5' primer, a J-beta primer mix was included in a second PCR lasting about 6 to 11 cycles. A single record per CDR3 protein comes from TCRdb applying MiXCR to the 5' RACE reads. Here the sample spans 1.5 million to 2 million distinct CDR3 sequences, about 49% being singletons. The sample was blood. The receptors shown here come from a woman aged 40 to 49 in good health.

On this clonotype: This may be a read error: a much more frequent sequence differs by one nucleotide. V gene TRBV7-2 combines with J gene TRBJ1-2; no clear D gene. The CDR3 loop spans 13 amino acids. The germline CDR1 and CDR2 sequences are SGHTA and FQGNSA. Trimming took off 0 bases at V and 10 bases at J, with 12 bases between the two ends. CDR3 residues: CASSLAPGSAYTF. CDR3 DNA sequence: TGTGCCAGCAGCTTAGCACCGGGGTCTGCCTACACCTTC.

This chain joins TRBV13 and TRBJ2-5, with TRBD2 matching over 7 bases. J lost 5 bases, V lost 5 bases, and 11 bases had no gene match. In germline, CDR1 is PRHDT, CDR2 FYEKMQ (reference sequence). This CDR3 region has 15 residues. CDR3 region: CASSAGRLAGETQYF. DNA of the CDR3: TGTGCCAGCAGCGCCGGTCGACTAGCAGGCGAGACCCAGTACTTC.

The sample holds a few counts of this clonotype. The CDR3 here is CASSLRSSGGQLKQFF. In DNA, the CDR3 is TGTGCCAGCAGCTTAAGGTCTAGCGGGGGCCAATTGAAGCAGTTCTTC. The V gene is TRBV7-9, the J gene TRBJ2-1; TRBD2 matches 10 bases. The CDR3 runs 16 residues. Germline CDR1 reads SEHNR; CDR2 reads FQNEAQ (reference sequence). The trim removed 2 bases at V and 11 bases at J, leaving 12 bases unmatched.

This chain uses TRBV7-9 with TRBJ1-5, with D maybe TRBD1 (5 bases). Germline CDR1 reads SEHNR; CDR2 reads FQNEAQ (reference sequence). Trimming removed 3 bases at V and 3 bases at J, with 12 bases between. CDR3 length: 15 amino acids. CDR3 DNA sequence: TGTGCCAGCAGCTTGGGCCGGGGGGTCAATCAGCCCCAGCATTTT. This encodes CASSLGRGVNQPQHF.

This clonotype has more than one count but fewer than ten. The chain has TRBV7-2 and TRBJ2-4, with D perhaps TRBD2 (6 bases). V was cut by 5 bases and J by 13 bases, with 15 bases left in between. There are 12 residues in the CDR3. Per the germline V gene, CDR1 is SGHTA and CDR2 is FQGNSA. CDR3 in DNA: TGTGCCAGCAGCACCCCTGCGGGGCGGCAGTACTTC. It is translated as CASSTPAGRQYF.